A selection of T cell receptor beta chains follows, all from one sample in a study of siplizumab effects on memory and regulatory T cells. This table comes from immunoSEQ multiplex PCR, and its TCRdb copy is limited to in-frame clones, with some not included. The sample yields roughly 100,000 clones, over 90% seen once. Specimen: Tregs sorted from blood. These receptors were obtained from a human donor in good health. Each CDR3 is given with its conserved first and last residue. Fields, in order: CDR3 protein, CDR3 DNA, D gene, clone size, V gene, J gene. D genes are given only for firm matches. The listing skips clone size in some rows; elsewhere it reads once, few, many or a size class.

cdr3_aa: CASSNLAGGQETQYF; cdr3_nt: TGTGCCAGCAGTAACCTAGCGGGAGGGCAAGAGACCCAGTACTTC; d_call: TRBD2; clone_size: .; v_call: TRBV11-2; j_call: TRBJ2-5
cdr3_aa: CSTKTSGKYNEQFF; cdr3_nt: TGCAGCACCAAGACTAGCGGGAAATACAATGAGCAGTTCTTC; d_call: TRBD2; clone_size: .; v_call: TRBV29-1; j_call: TRBJ2-1
cdr3_aa: CASSEGPVGYTF; cdr3_nt: TGTGCCAGCAGTGAGGGCCCTGTCGGCTACACCTTC; d_call: .; clone_size: .; v_call: TRBV2; j_call: TRBJ1-2
cdr3_aa: CASSPDSNSNQPQHF; cdr3_nt: TGTGCCAGTAGTCCTGACAGTAATAGCAATCAGCCCCAGCATTTT; d_call: .; clone_size: .; v_call: TRBV19; j_call: TRBJ1-5
cdr3_aa: CASRPGPMDAGGIYNEQFF; cdr3_nt: TGTGCCAGCAGACCGGGCCCCATGGATGCGGGAGGGATCTACAATGAGCAGTTCTTC; d_call: TRBD2; clone_size: .; v_call: TRBV5-8; j_call: TRBJ2-1
cdr3_aa: CAIKGTSGGHNEQFF; cdr3_nt: TGTGCCATCAAAGGGACTAGCGGGGGACACAATGAGCAGTTCTTC; d_call: TRBD2; clone_size: .; v_call: TRBV10-3; j_call: TRBJ2-1
cdr3_aa: CASSLEDRGYYGYTF; cdr3_nt: TGCGCCAGCAGCTTGGAGGACAGGGGTTACTATGGCTACACCTTC; d_call: TRBD1; clone_size: once; v_call: TRBV5-1; j_call: TRBJ1-2
cdr3_aa: CASSRGAEGEQYF; cdr3_nt: TGTGCCAGCAGTCGGGGGGCGGAAGGCGAGCAGTACTTC; d_call: .; clone_size: .; v_call: TRBV7-9; j_call: TRBJ2-7
cdr3_aa: CASSPQEVMVPTEAFF; cdr3_nt: TGTGCCAGCTCACCACAAGAGGTAATGGTTCCGACTGAAGCTTTCTTT; d_call: .; clone_size: .; v_call: TRBV18; j_call: TRBJ1-1
cdr3_aa: CASRGPSSSYNSPLHF; cdr3_nt: TGTGCCAGCAGGGGACCGTCGAGCTCCTATAATTCACCCCTCCACTTT; d_call: .; clone_size: .; v_call: TRBV25-1; j_call: TRBJ1-6
cdr3_aa: CASGGWYEQYF; cdr3_nt: TGTGCCTCGGGGGGGTGGTACGAGCAGTACTTC; d_call: TRBD2; clone_size: .; v_call: TRBV6-5; j_call: TRBJ2-7
cdr3_aa: CASSEQPSSYEQYF; cdr3_nt: TGTGCCAGCAGTGAGCAACCGAGCTCCTACGAGCAGTACTTC; d_call: .; clone_size: .; v_call: TRBV6-1; j_call: TRBJ2-7
cdr3_aa: CASSVTPSYPGDTQYF; cdr3_nt: TGTGCCAGCAGTGTCACGCCGTCATACCCGGGAGATACGCAGTATTTT; d_call: .; clone_size: .; v_call: TRBV6-1; j_call: TRBJ2-3
cdr3_aa: CASKPIRGLAYTGELFF; cdr3_nt: TGTGCCAGCAAGCCCATCCGGGGACTAGCGTACACCGGGGAGCTGTTTTTT; d_call: TRBD2; clone_size: .; v_call: TRBV6-8; j_call: TRBJ2-2
cdr3_aa: CASSSFGSGYGNQPQHF; cdr3_nt: TGTGCCAGCAGTTCTTTCGGGTCGGGGTATGGCAATCAGCCCCAGCATTTT; d_call: .; clone_size: .; v_call: TRBV27; j_call: TRBJ1-5
cdr3_aa: CASMTQGIEAFF; cdr3_nt: TGTGCCAGCATGACTCAGGGGATTGAAGCTTTCTTT; d_call: .; clone_size: .; v_call: TRBV7-8; j_call: TRBJ1-1
cdr3_aa: CASSLVGNTIYF; cdr3_nt: TGTGCCAGCAGCTTGGTTGGAAACACCATATATTTT; d_call: .; clone_size: .; v_call: TRBV5-6; j_call: TRBJ1-3
cdr3_aa: CASSTPGYGEQFF; cdr3_nt: TGTGCCAGCAGCACTCCGGGCTATGGGGAGCAGTTCTTC; d_call: .; clone_size: .; v_call: TRBV7-8; j_call: TRBJ2-1
cdr3_aa: CASSLEWGAETQYF; cdr3_nt: TGCGCCAGCAGCTTGGAGTGGGGCGCTGAGACCCAGTACTTC; d_call: .; clone_size: once; v_call: TRBV5-1; j_call: TRBJ2-5
cdr3_aa: CASSPRGLGAGANVLTF; cdr3_nt: TGTGCCAGCTCACCTCGGGGACTAGGGGCTGGGGCCAACGTCCTGACTTTC; d_call: TRBD2; clone_size: .; v_call: TRBV18; j_call: TRBJ2-6
cdr3_aa: CASSVGTMAGGRDTQYF; cdr3_nt: TGTGCCAGCAGCGTAGGGACCATGGCGGGAGGGCGGGATACGCAGTATTTT; d_call: TRBD2; clone_size: .; v_call: TRBV9; j_call: TRBJ2-3
cdr3_aa: CASSLRTDLYGYTF; cdr3_nt: TGTGCCAGCTCACTTCGGACAGACCTCTATGGCTACACCTTC; d_call: .; clone_size: .; v_call: TRBV18; j_call: TRBJ1-2
cdr3_aa: CASSLSRGLNQPQHF; cdr3_nt: TGTGCCAGCAGTTTATCACGGGGGCTCAATCAGCCCCAGCATTTT; d_call: .; clone_size: .; v_call: TRBV27; j_call: TRBJ1-5
cdr3_aa: CASRSGSTGGELFF; cdr3_nt: TGTGCCAGCAGATCCGGGAGTACCGGAGGGGAGCTGTTTTTT; d_call: .; clone_size: .; v_call: TRBV7-9; j_call: TRBJ2-2
cdr3_aa: CASSIFGQGGYEQYF; cdr3_nt: TGTGCCAGTAGTATCTTCGGGCAGGGGGGATACGAGCAGTACTTC; d_call: .; clone_size: once; v_call: TRBV19; j_call: TRBJ2-7
cdr3_aa: CASRVPAGGEQFF; cdr3_nt: TGTGCCAGTAGGGTCCCAGCGGGGGGGGAGCAGTTCTTC; d_call: TRBD2; clone_size: few; v_call: TRBV19; j_call: TRBJ2-1
cdr3_aa: CASSAHRAANTEAFF; cdr3_nt: TGTGCCAGTAGTGCCCACCGGGCAGCTAACACTGAAGCTTTCTTT; d_call: .; clone_size: .; v_call: TRBV19; j_call: TRBJ1-1
cdr3_aa: CASSPLADGSIQYF; cdr3_nt: TGTGCCAGTAGCCCACTAGCGGATGGAAGCATTCAGTACTTC; d_call: TRBD2; clone_size: .; v_call: TRBV19; j_call: TRBJ2-4
cdr3_aa: CASRGGPNYGYTF; cdr3_nt: TGTGCCAGTAGAGGAGGGCCTAACTATGGCTACACCTTC; d_call: .; clone_size: once; v_call: TRBV19; j_call: TRBJ1-2
cdr3_aa: CASSAGVKVYEQYF; cdr3_nt: TGTGCCAGTAGTGCGGGAGTGAAGGTCTACGAGCAGTACTTC; d_call: TRBD2; clone_size: once; v_call: TRBV19; j_call: TRBJ2-7
cdr3_aa: CASSARFRTPYEQYF; cdr3_nt: TGTGCCAGCAGTGCCCGTTTCAGAACCCCCTACGAGCAGTACTTC; d_call: .; clone_size: .; v_call: TRBV28; j_call: TRBJ2-7
cdr3_aa: CASSVPGHYTGELFF; cdr3_nt: TGTGCCAGCAGTGTTCCGGGACACTACACCGGGGAGCTGTTTTTT; d_call: .; clone_size: .; v_call: TRBV2; j_call: TRBJ2-2
cdr3_aa: CASSSGTAEAFF; cdr3_nt: TGCGCCAGCAGCTCTGGGACAGCTGAAGCTTTCTTT; d_call: TRBD1; clone_size: .; v_call: TRBV5-1; j_call: TRBJ1-1
cdr3_aa: CASTLTRGTVVGYTF; cdr3_nt: TGTGCCAGCACCCTCACAAGGGGGACAGTGGTTGGCTACACCTTC; d_call: TRBD1; clone_size: .; v_call: TRBV7-3; j_call: TRBJ1-2
cdr3_aa: CASTLGKGYEQYF; cdr3_nt: TGTGCCAGCACCCTAGGGAAGGGCTACGAGCAGTACTTC; d_call: .; clone_size: .; v_call: TRBV28; j_call: TRBJ2-7
cdr3_aa: CASSPAAGLNIQYF; cdr3_nt: TGTGCCAGCTCACCAGCGGCAGGGTTGAACATTCAGTACTTC; d_call: .; clone_size: .; v_call: TRBV18; j_call: TRBJ2-4
cdr3_aa: CASSLAILPNEQYF; cdr3_nt: TGTGCCAGCAGCTTAGCTATCCTGCCCAACGAGCAGTACTTC; d_call: .; clone_size: .; v_call: TRBV7-2; j_call: TRBJ2-7
cdr3_aa: CASSLEGSNTGELFF; cdr3_nt: TGCGCCAGCAGCTTGGAAGGGAGTAACACCGGGGAGCTGTTTTTT; d_call: .; clone_size: few; v_call: TRBV5-1; j_call: TRBJ2-2
cdr3_aa: CASSLSPGNTEAFF; cdr3_nt: TGTGCCAGCAGCTTAAGTCCTGGAAACACTGAAGCTTTCTTT; d_call: .; clone_size: few; v_call: TRBV11-3; j_call: TRBJ1-1
cdr3_aa: CASRPTSGRAGEQFF; cdr3_nt: TGTGCCAGCAGGCCGACTAGCGGGAGGGCCGGCGAGCAGTTCTTC; d_call: TRBD2; clone_size: .; v_call: TRBV28; j_call: TRBJ2-1
cdr3_aa: CASSGGSPGEQFF; cdr3_nt: TGTGCCAGCAGTGGGGGTAGCCCTGGTGAGCAGTTCTTC; d_call: .; clone_size: .; v_call: TRBV6-4; j_call: TRBJ2-1
cdr3_aa: CAIRQASYEQYF; cdr3_nt: TGTGCCATTAGACAGGCTTCCTACGAGCAGTACTTC; d_call: .; clone_size: .; v_call: TRBV10-3; j_call: TRBJ2-7
cdr3_aa: CASEGPDTQYF; cdr3_nt: TGTGCCAGCGAGGGCCCAGATACGCAGTATTTT; d_call: .; clone_size: .; v_call: TRBV6-5; j_call: TRBJ2-3
cdr3_aa: CAIRGQNYEQYF; cdr3_nt: TGTGCCATCCGGGGACAGAACTACGAGCAGTACTTC; d_call: TRBD1; clone_size: .; v_call: TRBV10-3; j_call: TRBJ2-7
cdr3_aa: CASSPIRGETEAFF; cdr3_nt: TGTGCCAGCTCACCAATTCGTGGGGAGACTGAAGCTTTCTTT; d_call: .; clone_size: .; v_call: TRBV18; j_call: TRBJ1-1
cdr3_aa: CASSLLQGHKQETQYF; cdr3_nt: TGTGCCAGCAGTTTATTGCAGGGCCACAAGCAAGAGACCCAGTACTTC; d_call: .; clone_size: .; v_call: TRBV6-5; j_call: TRBJ2-5
cdr3_aa: CASSPVLTGGDYGYTF; cdr3_nt: TGTGCCAGCAGCCCAGTGCTCACAGGGGGCGACTATGGCTACACCTTC; d_call: TRBD1; clone_size: .; v_call: TRBV14; j_call: TRBJ1-2
cdr3_aa: CAWSVGSEEFF; cdr3_nt: TGTGCCTGGAGCGTGGGGTCGGAGGAGTTCTTT; d_call: .; clone_size: once; v_call: TRBV30; j_call: TRBJ1-3
cdr3_aa: CAWSSGVRTGELFF; cdr3_nt: TGTGCCTGGAGTTCGGGGGTACGCACCGGGGAGCTGTTTTTT; d_call: .; clone_size: .; v_call: TRBV30; j_call: TRBJ2-2
cdr3_aa: CASSSVTDTQYF; cdr3_nt: TGTGCCAGCAGCTCCGTCACAGATACGCAGTATTTT; d_call: .; clone_size: .; v_call: TRBV7-2; j_call: TRBJ2-3
cdr3_aa: CASSQAIGSLYGYTF; cdr3_nt: TGTGCCAGCAGCCAAGCAATCGGGTCCCTCTATGGCTACACCTTC; d_call: .; clone_size: .; v_call: TRBV14; j_call: TRBJ1-2
cdr3_aa: CASSLGVLTMRLYEQYF; cdr3_nt: TGCGCCAGCAGCTTGGGAGTTCTCACCATGAGATTGTACGAGCAGTACTTC; d_call: .; clone_size: .; v_call: TRBV5-1; j_call: TRBJ2-7
cdr3_aa: CASSIGAGGPYEQYF; cdr3_nt: TGTGCCAGTAGTATCGGAGCGGGGGGACCCTACGAGCAGTACTTC; d_call: TRBD2; clone_size: .; v_call: TRBV19; j_call: TRBJ2-7
cdr3_aa: CASSLLLADTDTQYF; cdr3_nt: TGTGCCAGCAGCTTGTTACTAGCGGACACAGATACGCAGTATTTT; d_call: TRBD2; clone_size: .; v_call: TRBV5-6; j_call: TRBJ2-3
cdr3_aa: CASSLAVRVNTEAFF; cdr3_nt: TGTGCCAGCAGCTTAGCGGTCAGAGTGAACACTGAAGCTTTCTTT; d_call: .; clone_size: .; v_call: TRBV7-8; j_call: TRBJ1-1
cdr3_aa: CANLEAGVSNEQYF; cdr3_nt: TGTGCCAACCTGGAAGCGGGAGTGAGCAACGAGCAGTACTTC; d_call: TRBD2; clone_size: .; v_call: TRBV14; j_call: TRBJ2-7
cdr3_aa: CAISDPRLSTGELFF; cdr3_nt: TGTGCCATCAGTGACCCCAGGTTGAGCACCGGGGAGCTGTTTTTT; d_call: .; clone_size: .; v_call: TRBV10-3; j_call: TRBJ2-2